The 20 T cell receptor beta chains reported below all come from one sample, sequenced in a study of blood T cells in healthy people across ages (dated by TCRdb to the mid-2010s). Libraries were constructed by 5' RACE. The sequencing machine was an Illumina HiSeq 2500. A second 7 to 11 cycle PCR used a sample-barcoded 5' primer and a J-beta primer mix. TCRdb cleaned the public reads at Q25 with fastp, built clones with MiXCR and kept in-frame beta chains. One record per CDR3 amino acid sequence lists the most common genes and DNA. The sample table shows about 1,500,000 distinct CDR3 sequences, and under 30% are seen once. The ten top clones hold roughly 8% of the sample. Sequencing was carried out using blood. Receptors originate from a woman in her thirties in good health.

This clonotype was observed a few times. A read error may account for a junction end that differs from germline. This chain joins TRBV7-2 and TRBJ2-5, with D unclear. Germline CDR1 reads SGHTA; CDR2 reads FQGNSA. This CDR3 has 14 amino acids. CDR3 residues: CVSSPLLLQETQYF. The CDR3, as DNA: TGTGTCAGCAGTCCTCTCTTGCTACAGGAGACCCAGTACTTC. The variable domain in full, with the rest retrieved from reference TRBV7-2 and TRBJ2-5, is GAGVSQSPSNKVTEKGKDVELRCDPISGHTALYWYRQSLGQGLEFLIYFQGNSAPDKSGLPSDRFSAERTGGSVSTLTIQRTQQEDSAVYLCVSSPLLLQETQYFGPGTRLLVL.

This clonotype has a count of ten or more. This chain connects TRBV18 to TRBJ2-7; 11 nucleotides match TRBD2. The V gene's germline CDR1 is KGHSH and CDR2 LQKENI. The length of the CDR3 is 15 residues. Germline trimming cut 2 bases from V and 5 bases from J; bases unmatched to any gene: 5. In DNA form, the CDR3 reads TGTGCCAGCTCACCAGCACTAGCGGGAGCCCACGAGCAGTACTTC. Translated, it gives CASSPALAGAHEQYF.

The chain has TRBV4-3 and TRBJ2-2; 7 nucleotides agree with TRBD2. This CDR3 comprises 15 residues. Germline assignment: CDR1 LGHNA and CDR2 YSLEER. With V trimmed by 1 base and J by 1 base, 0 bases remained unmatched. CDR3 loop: CASSQGGGNTGELFF. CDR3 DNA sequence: TGCGCCAGCAGCCAAGGCGGGGGGAACACCGGGGAGCTGTTTTTT.

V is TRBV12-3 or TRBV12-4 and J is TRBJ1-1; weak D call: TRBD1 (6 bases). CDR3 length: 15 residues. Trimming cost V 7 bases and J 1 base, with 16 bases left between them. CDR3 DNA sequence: TGTGCCAGCAAGTTACCCAAGGGACAGAACACTGAAGCTTTCTTT. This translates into CASKLPKGQNTEAFF.

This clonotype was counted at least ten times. CDR3 DNA: TGCAGCGTCGCACCGGGACAAAGGCAAGAGACCCAGTACTTC. It codes for CSVAPGQRQETQYF. This chain uses TRBV29-1 with TRBJ2-5, with D possibly being TRBD1 (6 bases). CDR3 length: 14 residues. Deletions cut 6 bases from V and 2 bases from J, with 16 bases between. CDR1 and CDR2 from the germline V gene are SQVTM and ANQGSEA.

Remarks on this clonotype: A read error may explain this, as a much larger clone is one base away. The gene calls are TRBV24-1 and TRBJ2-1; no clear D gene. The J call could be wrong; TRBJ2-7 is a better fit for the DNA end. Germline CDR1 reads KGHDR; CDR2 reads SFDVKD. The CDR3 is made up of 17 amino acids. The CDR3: CATSDSSGSSSYNEQYF. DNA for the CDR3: TGTGCCACCAGTGATAGCTCCGGGTCGAGCTCCTACAATGAGCAGTACTTC.

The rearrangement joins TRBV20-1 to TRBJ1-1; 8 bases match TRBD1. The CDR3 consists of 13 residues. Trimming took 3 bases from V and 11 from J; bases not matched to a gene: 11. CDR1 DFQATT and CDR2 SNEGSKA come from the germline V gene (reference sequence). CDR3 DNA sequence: TGCAGTGCTAGTCAGGGGGCGCTTGTTGAGGCTTTCTTT. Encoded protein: CSASQGALVEAFF.

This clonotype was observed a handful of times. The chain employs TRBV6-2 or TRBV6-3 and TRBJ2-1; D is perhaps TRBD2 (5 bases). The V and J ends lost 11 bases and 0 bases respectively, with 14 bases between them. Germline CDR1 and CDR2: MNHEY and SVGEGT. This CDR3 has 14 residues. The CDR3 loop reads CAVRAVSSYNEQFF. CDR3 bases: TGTGCCGTCAGAGCGGTTAGCTCCTACAATGAGCAGTTCTTC.

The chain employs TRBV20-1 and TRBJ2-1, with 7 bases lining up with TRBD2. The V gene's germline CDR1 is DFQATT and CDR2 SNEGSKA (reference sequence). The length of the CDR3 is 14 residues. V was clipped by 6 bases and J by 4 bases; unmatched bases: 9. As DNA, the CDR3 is TGCAGTGCCCCGCATCTAGCGGTATACAATGAGCAGTTCTTC. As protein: CSAPHLAVYNEQFF.

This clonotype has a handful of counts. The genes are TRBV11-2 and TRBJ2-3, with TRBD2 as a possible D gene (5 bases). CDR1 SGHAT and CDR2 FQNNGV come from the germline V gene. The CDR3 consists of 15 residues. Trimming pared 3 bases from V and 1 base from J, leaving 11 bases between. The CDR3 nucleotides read TGTGCCAGCAGCTTTGAGGGTGGGGGCACAGATACGCAGTATTTT. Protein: CASSFEGGGTDTQYF. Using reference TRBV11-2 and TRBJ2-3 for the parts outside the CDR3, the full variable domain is EAGVAQSPRYKIIEKRQSVAFWCNPISGHATLYWYQQILGQGPKLLIQFQNNGVVDDSQLPKDRFSAERLKGVDSTLKIQPAKLEDSAVYLCASSFEGGGTDTQYFGPGTRLTVL.

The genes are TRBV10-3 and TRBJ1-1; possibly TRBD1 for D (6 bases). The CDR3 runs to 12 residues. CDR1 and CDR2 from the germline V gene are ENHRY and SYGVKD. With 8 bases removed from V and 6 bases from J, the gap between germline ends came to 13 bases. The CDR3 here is CAIGDRLPEAFF. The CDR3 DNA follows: TGTGCCATCGGAGACAGGCTTCCTGAAGCTTTCTTT.

DNA of the CDR3: TGCAGCGTTGAGAGGAATGGGGGCGCGAGGGTCACTGAAGCTTTCTTT. As protein: CSVERNGGARVTEAFF. The chain has TRBV29-1 and TRBJ1-1, with D possibly being TRBD1 (6 bases). CDR1 and CDR2 (germline): SQVTM, ANQGSEA. V lost 3 bases and J lost 4, with 21 bases in between. The CDR3 runs to 16 residues.

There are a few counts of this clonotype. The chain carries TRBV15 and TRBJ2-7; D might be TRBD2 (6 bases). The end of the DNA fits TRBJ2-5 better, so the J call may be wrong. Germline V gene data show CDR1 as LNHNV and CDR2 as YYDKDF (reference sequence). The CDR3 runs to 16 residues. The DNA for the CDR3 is TGTGCCACCAGCAGTGGCTTCGGAGGGGAGCGGGAGACCCAGTACTTC. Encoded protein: CATSSGFGGERETQYF.

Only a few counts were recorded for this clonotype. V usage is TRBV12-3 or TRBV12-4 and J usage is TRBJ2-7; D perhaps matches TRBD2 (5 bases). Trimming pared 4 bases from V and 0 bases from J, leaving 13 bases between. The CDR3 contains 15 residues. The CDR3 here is CASSSPSRDSYEQYF. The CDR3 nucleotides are TGTGCCAGCAGTTCCCCTAGCCGGGACTCCTACGAGCAGTACTTC.

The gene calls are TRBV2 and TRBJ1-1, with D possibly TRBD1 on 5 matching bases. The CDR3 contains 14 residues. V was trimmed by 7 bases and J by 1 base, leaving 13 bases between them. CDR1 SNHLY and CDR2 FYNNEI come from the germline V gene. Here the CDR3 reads CASTHGTPNTEAFF. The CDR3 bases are TGTGCCAGCACCCACGGGACTCCGAACACTGAAGCTTTCTTT.

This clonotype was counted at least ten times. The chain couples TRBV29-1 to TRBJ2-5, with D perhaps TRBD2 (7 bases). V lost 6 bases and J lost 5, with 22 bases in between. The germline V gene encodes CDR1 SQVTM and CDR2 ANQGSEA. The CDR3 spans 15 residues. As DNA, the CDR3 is TGCAGCGTGCAGCGGGACGGAGCAGGGGAGGAGACCCAGTACTTC. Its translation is CSVQRDGAGEETQYF. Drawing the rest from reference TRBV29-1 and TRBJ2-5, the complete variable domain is SAVISQKPSRDICQRGTSLTIQCQVDSQVTMMFWYRQQPGQSLTLIATANQGSEATYESGFVIDKFPISRPNLTFSTLTVSNMSPEDSSIYLCSVQRDGAGEETQYFGPGTRLLVL.

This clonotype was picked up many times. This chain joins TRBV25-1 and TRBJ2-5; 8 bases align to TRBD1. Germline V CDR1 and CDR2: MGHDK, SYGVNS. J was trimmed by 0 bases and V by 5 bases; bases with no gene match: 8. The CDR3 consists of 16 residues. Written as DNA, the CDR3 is TGTGCCAGCAGTCCCACGACAGGGGTCGACCAAGAGACCCAGTACTTC. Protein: CASSPTTGVDQETQYF.

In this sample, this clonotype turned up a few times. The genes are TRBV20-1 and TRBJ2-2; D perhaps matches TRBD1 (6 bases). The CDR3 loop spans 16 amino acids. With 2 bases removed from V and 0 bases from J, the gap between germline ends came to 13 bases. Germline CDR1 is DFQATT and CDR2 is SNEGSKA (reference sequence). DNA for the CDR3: TGCAGTGCTAGACCTGGACAGACCCCGAACACCGGGGAGCTGTTTTTT. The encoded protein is CSARPGQTPNTGELFF.

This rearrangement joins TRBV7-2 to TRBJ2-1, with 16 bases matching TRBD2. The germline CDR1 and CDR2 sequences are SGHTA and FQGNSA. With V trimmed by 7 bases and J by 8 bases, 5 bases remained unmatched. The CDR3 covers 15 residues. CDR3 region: CASTGTSGGAYEQFF. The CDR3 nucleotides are TGTGCCAGCACCGGGACTAGCGGGGGGGCATATGAGCAGTTCTTC.

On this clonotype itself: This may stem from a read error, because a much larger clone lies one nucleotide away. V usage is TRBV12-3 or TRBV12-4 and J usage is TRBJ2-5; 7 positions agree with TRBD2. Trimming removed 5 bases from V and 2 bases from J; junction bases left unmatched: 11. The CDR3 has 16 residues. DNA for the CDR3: TGTGCCAGCAGTGGACCGGGACTAACGGAACAAGAGACCCAGTACTTC. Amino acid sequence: CASSGPGLTEQETQYF.